The next 5 T cell receptor beta chains were all read from a single sample in a study of T cell changes during pregnancy in multiple sclerosis. Sequencing was performed with immunoSEQ multiplex PCR; in TCRdb, only in-frame clones are kept and a portion is missing. The sample consists of 55,000 to 80,000 clones, less than 95% of them appearing once. Sequenced material: peripheral blood, taken in the third trimester of pregnancy. These receptors were obtained from a female donor with multiple sclerosis, enrolled in a pregnancy study.

This chain uses TRBV6-4 with TRBJ2-3; 10 positions match TRBD2. The germline V gene encodes CDR1 MRHNA and CDR2 SNTAGT. The CDR3 covers 15 residues. V was clipped by 5 bases and J by 6 bases; unmatched bases: 8. The CDR3 DNA reads TGTGCCAGCAGTTATAGCGGGGGGCCTCGGGATACGCAGTATTTT. Its translation: CASSYSGGPRDTQYF.

This chain links TRBV5-8 with TRBJ1-2, with D unresolved. Germline-derived CDR1 and CDR2 are SGHTS and YDEGEE. The V end lost 0 bases, the J end lost 0 bases, and 15 bases lay between the germline ends. This CDR3 spans 17 amino acids. The CDR3 loop reads CASSLATEGAANYGYTF. The CDR3 region has the DNA TGTGCCAGCAGCTTGGCCACGGAGGGTGCAGCTAACTATGGCTACACCTTC. Full variable domain (missing parts from reference TRBV5-8 and TRBJ1-2): EAGVTQSPTHLIKTRGQQATLRCSPISGHTSVYWYQQALGLGLQFLLWYDEGEERNRGNFPPRFSGRQFPNYSSELNVNALELEDSALYLCASSLATEGAANYGYTFGSGTRLTVV.

V gene TRBV5-1 combines with J gene TRBJ1-1; D remains ambiguous. CDR1 and CDR2 (germline): SGHRS, YFSETQ. V lost 0 bases and J 0 bases, leaving 6 bases between the germline ends. This CDR3 has 14 residues. CDR3 protein: CASSLDPVNTEAFF. The DNA for the CDR3 is TGCGCCAGCAGCTTGGATCCCGTGAACACTGAAGCTTTCTTT.

The V call is TRBV2, the J call TRBJ2-4, with D hard to call. This CDR3 region has 13 residues. The germline V and J ends were trimmed by 4 bases and 5 bases, with 9 bases remaining between them. The V gene's germline CDR1 is SNHLY and CDR2 FYNNEI. This chain's CDR3 is CASSAGGQNIQYF. CDR3 sequence (DNA): TGTGCCAGCAGTGCTGGCGGCCAAAACATTCAGTACTTC. The full variable domain, with the rest looked up from reference TRBV2 and TRBJ2-4, is EPEVTQTPSHQVTQMGQEVILRCVPISNHLYFYWYRQILGQKVEFLVSFYNNEISEKSEIFDDQFSVERPDGSNFTLKIRSTKLEDSAMYFCASSAGGQNIQYFGAGTRLSVL.

CDR3 protein: CASSTGGSGQYF. The CDR3 DNA reads as TGTGCCAGTAGTACGGGGGGGAGCGGGCAGTACTTC. The V and J genes are TRBV19 and TRBJ2-7, with 8 positions matching TRBD2. The trim removed 4 bases at V and 9 bases at J, leaving 5 bases unmatched. CDR1 is LNHDA, CDR2 SQIVND, per germline (reference sequence). This CDR3 has 12 residues.